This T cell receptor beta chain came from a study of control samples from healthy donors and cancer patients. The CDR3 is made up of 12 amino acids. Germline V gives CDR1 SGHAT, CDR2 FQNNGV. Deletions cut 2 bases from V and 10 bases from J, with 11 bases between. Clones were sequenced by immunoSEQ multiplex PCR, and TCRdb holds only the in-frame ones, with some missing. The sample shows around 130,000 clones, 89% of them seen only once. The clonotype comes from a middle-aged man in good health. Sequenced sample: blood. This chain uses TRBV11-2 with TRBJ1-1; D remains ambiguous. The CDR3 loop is CASSLNRGIAFF. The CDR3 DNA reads TGTGCCAGCAGCTTAAATCGAGGTATAGCTTTCTTT.